The next 24 T cell receptor beta chains were all read from a single sample in a study of cytomegalovirus exposure and HLA in healthy donors. Primers: 60 Vbeta forward and 13 Jbeta reverse. The data were produced by immunoSEQ multiplex PCR, yet TCRdb's version contains in-frame clones alone and is incomplete. The sample consists of 150,000 to 200,000 clones, 65% to 85% of them appearing once. Sequenced material: PBMCs. These receptors were obtained from a girl aged 10 to 17 in good health and CMV-seropositive.

The chain is built from TRBV27 and TRBJ2-1; TRBD1 might be the D (6 bases). The V end was cut by 4 bases, the J end by 0 bases, with 13 bases between. The germline CDR1 and CDR2 sequences are MNHEY and SMNVEV (reference sequence). The CDR3 totals 16 residues. CDR3 bases: TGTGCCAGCAGTTCCAACAGGGAGAGCTCCTACAATGAGCAGTTCTTC. Translation: CASSSNRESSYNEQFF.

This clone came up a few times. The rearrangement uses TRBV5-6 and TRBJ2-1, with D maybe TRBD2 (6 bases). Germline assignment: CDR1 SGHDT and CDR2 YYEEEE. Deletions cut 0 bases from V and 5 bases from J, with 15 bases between. CDR3 length: 16 residues. CDR3 amino acids: CASSLAGSREDNEQFF. The CDR3 DNA follows: TGTGCCAGCAGCTTGGCCGGGTCCAGGGAGGACAATGAGCAGTTCTTC.

In this sample, this clone turned up a few times. The chain uses TRBV19 and TRBJ2-7, with 7 bases matching TRBD2. V gave up 1 base and J gave up 3 bases; unmatched junction bases: 12. There are 17 residues in the CDR3. CDR1 LNHDA and CDR2 SQIVND come from the germline V gene (reference sequence). CDR3 nucleotide sequence: TGTGCCAGTAGTATAGCGCCCTTGGCGGGAGCGATCTACGAGCAGTACTTC. This translates into CASSIAPLAGAIYEQYF.

In this sample, this clone turned up a few times. The V and J genes are TRBV18 and TRBJ1-1, with 7 bases that match TRBD1. Losses at the gene ends were 1 base for V and 1 base for J; bases not matched to a gene: 9. CDR3 length: 17 amino acids. Germline assignment: CDR1 KGHSH and CDR2 LQKENI. CDR3 DNA sequence: TGTGCCAGCTCACCACGGGAACAGGGGTCGAGGAACACTGAAGCTTTCTTT. It encodes CASSPREQGSRNTEAFF.

The chain recombines TRBV6-5 with TRBJ1-4; 8 nucleotides match TRBD1. The J segment lost 5 bases and the V segment lost 8 bases, leaving 4 bases of the junction unmatched. The CDR3 is made up of 13 amino acids. Looked up from germline, CDR1 is MNHEY and CDR2 is SVGAGI. CDR3 protein: CASRDRKNEKLFF. Written as DNA, the CDR3 is TGTGCCAGCCGGGACAGGAAAAATGAAAAACTGTTTTTT.

J is TRBJ2-5 and V is TRBV27; D unclear. V dropped 2 bases and J dropped 1 base, with 5 bases sitting between them. The germline CDR1 and CDR2 sequences are MNHEY and SMNVEV (reference sequence). The CDR3 length is 13 residues. CDR3 region: CASSLILQETQYF. CDR3 coding DNA: TGTGCCAGCAGTTTAATCCTCCAAGAGACCCAGTACTTC.

The J gene is TRBJ1-1, the V gene TRBV28; D perhaps matches TRBD1 (5 bases). Germline CDR1 MDHEN, CDR2 SYDVKM. The CDR3 runs 17 residues. V was cut by 5 bases and J by 5 bases, with 24 bases left in between. For the CDR3, the DNA is TGTGCCAGCAGTCCGACCGGGGGAGGCAACGGTGGGACTGAAGCTTTCTTT. It specifies CASSPTGGGNGGTEAFF.

CDR3 DNA: TGTGCCAGCAGCCAAGTCATGGCGGGGCGCACAGATACGCAGTATTTT. Protein: CASSQVMAGRTDTQYF. This sequence joins TRBV4-2 and TRBJ2-3; D is perhaps TRBD2 (6 bases). Trimming removed 1 base from V and 1 base from J, with 12 bases in between. From germline, CDR1 is LGHNA and CDR2 YNFKEQ. The CDR3 has 16 residues.

V gene TRBV5-4 combines with J gene TRBJ2-2; D is unclear. Germline CDR1 is SGHNT and CDR2 is YYREEE (reference sequence). The CDR3 is made up of 16 amino acids. Between the trimmed V and J ends, which lost 1 base and 1 base, there was a span of 11 bases. This chain's CDR3 is CASSLFAGRNTGELFF. The CDR3 bases are TGTGCCAGCAGCTTGTTTGCAGGCAGGAACACCGGGGAGCTGTTTTTT.

Only one count was recorded for this clone. The chain joins TRBV5-1 to TRBJ2-7; TRBD1 is a possible D gene (5 bases). The CDR3 runs 13 residues. V shed 0 bases and J shed 6 bases, with 10 bases lying between them. Germline V gene lookup returns CDR1 SGHRS and CDR2 YFSETQ. Here the CDR3 DNA reads TGCGCCAGCAGCTTGGAGGGGCTGTTCGAGCAGTACTTC. Translating gives CASSLEGLFEQYF. The whole variable domain, remainder taken from reference TRBV5-1 and TRBJ2-7, is KAGVTQTPRYLIKTRGQQVTLSCSPISGHRSVSWYQQTPGQGLQFLFEYFSETQRNKGNFPGRFSGRQFSNSRSEMNVSTLELGDSALYLCASSLEGLFEQYFGPGTRLTVT.

The chain couples TRBV30 to TRBJ1-5, with unresolved D. The germline gives CDR1 GTSNPN, CDR2 SVGIG (reference sequence). CDR3 length equals 13 residues. Trimming pared 2 bases from V and 7 bases from J, leaving 12 bases between. CDR3 in DNA: TGTGCCTGGAGTCATAAGACCGGGCAGCCCCAGCATTTT. Translated, it gives CAWSHKTGQPQHF.

This clone was counted between two and nine times. The genes are TRBV7-2 and TRBJ1-1; D ambiguous. Germline-derived CDR1 and CDR2 are SGHTA and FQGNSA. This CDR3 has 14 residues. V was shortened by 2 bases and J by 5 bases, with 12 bases between the two germline ends. In DNA form, the CDR3 reads TGTGCCAGCAGCTTAATTCGACCGGGGACTGAAGCTTTCTTT. It is translated as CASSLIRPGTEAFF.

The gene calls are TRBV7-3 and TRBJ2-2; 10 nucleotides line up with TRBD2. V lost 7 bases to trimming and J lost 5 bases; unmatched junction nucleotides: 10. There are 16 residues in the CDR3. Germline values: CDR1 SGHTA, CDR2 FQGTGA. CDR3 nucleotides: TGTGCCAGCAAGACGGACAGCGGGAGGGGTACCGGGGAGCTGTTTTTT. Translating gives CASKTDSGRGTGELFF.

The chain is built from TRBV7-8 and TRBJ2-7; 10 bases align to TRBD1. Germline CDR1 is SGHVS and CDR2 is FQNEAQ. The CDR3 has 15 amino acids. The V gene end was trimmed by 5 bases and the J gene end by 2 bases; junction bases not matched to a gene: 6. This chain's CDR3 is CASSPRGTGAYEQYF. The CDR3 DNA follows: TGTGCCAGCAGCCCCAGAGGGACAGGGGCCTACGAGCAGTACTTC.

This clone appeared a few times. The CDR3 DNA reads TGTGCCTGGACCCAAGAACGAACTAGAAACACCGGGGAGCTGTTTTTT. Amino acids: CAWTQERTRNTGELFF. The chain joins TRBV30 to TRBJ2-2, with D possibly TRBD2 on 5 matching bases. The CDR3 sequence is 16 residues long. Germline V lookup: CDR1 GTSNPN, CDR2 SVGIG (reference sequence). Trimming took off 4 bases at V and 2 bases at J, with 17 bases between the two ends. The complete variable domain, with remaining parts taken from reference TRBV30 and TRBJ2-2, reads SQTIHQWPATLVQPVGSPLSLECTVEGTSNPNLYWYRQAAGRGLQLLFYSVGIGQISSEVPQNLSASRPQDRQFILSSKKLLLSDSGFYLCAWTQERTRNTGELFFGEGSRLTVL.

This rearrangement joins TRBV25-1 to TRBJ2-7; 8 nucleotides align to TRBD1. The length of the CDR3 is 14 residues. After removal of 9 bases from V and 2 bases from J, the junction contained 9 bases not matched to a gene. CDR1 and CDR2 from the germline V gene are MGHDK and SYGVNS. CDR3 sequence (DNA): TGTGCCAGTGGACCGGGACAGGCCACCTACGAGCAGTACTTC. Amino acids: CASGPGQATYEQYF.

Note on this clone: Different DNA sequences within this sample yield the same CDR3. The CDR3 DNA is TGTGCCAGCTCCCCCGGGGGGGGGAACACTGAAGCTTTCTTT. It codes for CASSPGGGNTEAFF. V usage is TRBV18 and J usage is TRBJ1-1, with D possibly TRBD1 on 5 matching bases. The germline V and J ends were trimmed by 6 bases and 1 base, with 12 bases remaining between them. The germline CDR1 and CDR2 sequences are KGHSH and LQKENI. The CDR3 is 14 amino acids. Variable domain in full (rest from reference TRBV18 and TRBJ1-1): NAGVMQNPRHLVRRRGQEARLRCSPMKGHSHVYWYRQLPEEGLKFMVYLQKENIIDESGMPKERFSAEFPKEGPSILRIQQVVRGDSAAYFCASSPGGGNTEAFFGQGTRLTVV.

The CDR3 region is CAWSVLETQYF. CDR3 bases: TGTGCCTGGAGTGTACTCGAGACCCAGTACTTC. The chain combines TRBV30 with TRBJ2-5, with D unclear. In germline, CDR1 is GTSNPN, CDR2 SVGIG (reference sequence). The CDR3 consists of 11 residues. V was shortened by 0 bases and J by 5 bases, with 4 bases between the two germline ends. Using reference TRBV30 and TRBJ2-5 for the parts outside the CDR3, the full variable domain is SQTIHQWPATLVQPVGSPLSLECTVEGTSNPNLYWYRQAAGRGLQLLFYSVGIGQISSEVPQNLSASRPQDRQFILSSKKLLLSDSGFYLCAWSVLETQYFGPGTRLLVL.

On this clone itself: The same CDR3 also results from other DNA sequences found in this sample. The rearrangement links TRBV7-2 to TRBJ1-5, with D unclear. Deletions cut 5 bases from V and 0 bases from J, with 5 bases between. Germline CDR1 SGHTA, CDR2 FQGNSA. The CDR3 runs 13 residues. CDR3 residues: CASSPNSNQPQHF. As DNA, the CDR3 is TGTGCCAGCAGCCCTAATAGCAATCAGCCCCAGCATTTT.

The DNA of the CDR3 is TGTGCCAGCAGTCACGTGGGGCCCGGAGACACTGAAGCTTTCTTT. Its translation is CASSHVGPGDTEAFF. The chain employs TRBV6-5 and TRBJ1-1; TRBD1 is a possible D gene (5 bases). The length of the CDR3 is 15 residues. The V and J ends lost 5 bases and 3 bases respectively, with 16 bases between them. The germline CDR1 and CDR2 sequences are MNHEY and SVGAGI.

V is TRBV7-9 and J is TRBJ2-7; TRBD2 matches at 11 bases. The CDR3 covers 17 residues. CDR1 SEHNR and CDR2 FQNEAQ come from the germline V gene (reference sequence). The V gene end was trimmed by 3 bases and the J gene end by 0 bases; junction bases not matched to a gene: 7. This CDR3 is CASSLTSGKRSSYEQYF. The CDR3 nucleotides are TGTGCCAGCAGCTTGACTAGCGGGAAAAGGAGCTCCTACGAGCAGTACTTC.

This clone turned up a few times. This sequence joins TRBV12-5 and TRBJ1-4; D unclear. Trimming took 9 bases from V and 2 from J, leaving 16 bases between them. This CDR3 has 15 amino acids. In germline, CDR1 is LGHNT, CDR2 FRNRAP. The CDR3 DNA follows: TGTGCTAGAGGACTAGGGCTGTGGACTAATGAAAAACTGTTTTTT. This gives the protein CARGLGLWTNEKLFF.

The V gene is TRBV7-2, the J gene TRBJ2-7; possibly TRBD2 for D (5 bases). Trimming removed 1 base from V and 0 bases from J, with 7 bases in between. Germline V gene sequence: CDR1 SGHTA, CDR2 FQGNSA. The CDR3 contains 14 residues. CDR3: CASSLVGNSYEQYF. DNA of the CDR3: TGTGCCAGCAGCTTAGTCGGGAACTCCTACGAGCAGTACTTC.

This chain connects TRBV5-1 to TRBJ2-2; tentatively, D is TRBD1 (6 bases). CDR3 size: 14 residues. The ends were cut back, 4 bases at V and 6 bases at J, with 13 bases in the middle. Germline V CDR1 and CDR2: SGHRS, YFSETQ. CDR3 sequence reads: CASSPGQIAGELFF. CDR3 coding DNA: TGCGCCAGCAGCCCGGGACAAATCGCCGGGGAGCTGTTTTTT.